This T cell receptor (beta chain) was sequenced for a study of shared clonotypes between healthy human individuals. The germline CDR1 and CDR2 sequences are GTSNPN and SVGIG (reference sequence). The CDR3 spans 12 residues. The ends lost 5 bases at V and 2 bases at J; junction bases unmatched: 3. With regard to this clone: In the same sample, other DNA sequences code for this CDR3.

Assay: immunoSEQ multiplex PCR; the TCRdb copy retains only in-frame clones and omits some. In the table there are some 2.1 million clones, 90% to 95% of which are singletons. CD4+ cells yielded CD45RA+ naive and CD45RA-negative memory subsets. Material: naive CD4+ T cells sorted from blood. Stated subset: CD45RA+ positively selected. The receptor comes from a man aged 18-30 years in good health. The gene calls are TRBV30 and TRBJ2-7; 7 nucleotides line up with TRBD2. CDR3 loop: CAWGRGTYEQYF. The CDR3 DNA follows: TGTGCCTGGGGGAGGGGAACCTACGAGCAGTACTTC.